These 25 T cell receptor beta chains originate from one sample sequenced in a study of beta chain features in type 1 diabetes listed by TCRdb under 2018. Receptor amplification or capture employed the immunoSEQ multiplex PCR assay. The High Capacity cDNA Reverse Transcription Kit was used to reverse transcribe all of the isolated RNA, meaning that expressed TCRB transcripts were what got sequenced. What TCRdb holds here is the immuneACCESS table cut down to in-frame rearrangements. Part of the clones is not present; checked against another copy, under half of the missing clones reflect an unresolved V gene, and the others are unexplained. A total of some 500,000 clones appear in this sample, roughly 11% of them only once. In total, the top ten clones hold less than 0.06% of the sample. Sequencing was performed on naive CD4+ T cells from blood. In light of the paper, this sample's cell subset or site label describes: true naive CD4+ T cells. The receptor source for this set is a woman between 18 and 29 years old in good health.

In its sample, this clone was seen a few times. J is TRBJ1-5 and V is TRBV21-1; TRBD1, the table's D call, was not compared with the DNA. TRBV21-1 is designated a pseudogene. This CDR3 has 19 residues. The CDR3 loop is CASSKGGQGAPTMDQPQHF. The CDR3 DNA reads TGTGCCAGCAGCAAAGGGGGTCAGGGGGCGCCCACGATGGATCAGCCCCAGCATTTT.

This clone was found a few times. The V call is TRBV14, the J call TRBJ2-7; 10 bases are a match to TRBD2. The J segment lost 5 bases and the V segment lost 9 bases, leaving 10 bases of the junction unmatched. The V gene's germline CDR1 is SGHDN and CDR2 FVKESK. CDR3 size: 14 residues. This chain's CDR3 is CASTLAGVGHEQYF. The CDR3 DNA sequence: TGTGCCAGTACGCTAGCGGGAGTTGGCCACGAGCAGTACTTC.

The chain uses TRBV7-9 and TRBJ1-6, with a tentative D call TRBD1 (5 bases). Per the germline V gene, CDR1 is SEHNR and CDR2 is FQNEAQ (reference sequence). The CDR3 consists of 15 residues. Trimming took 0 bases from V and 6 from J, leaving 9 bases between them. The CDR3 sequence is CASSLATGFNSPLHF. The DNA of the CDR3 is TGTGCCAGCAGCTTAGCCACAGGATTTAATTCACCCCTCCACTTT.

This chain uses TRBV19 with TRBJ1-1; D remains unclear. CDR1 LNHDA and CDR2 SQIVND come from the germline V gene (reference sequence). Trimming stripped 7 bases from V and 0 bases from J, with 9 bases between. This CDR3 is built from 13 residues. Here the CDR3 DNA reads TGTGCCAGTATGCCCATAATGAACACTGAAGCTTTCTTT. This sequence encodes CASMPIMNTEAFF.

This clone was found a few times. The chain has TRBV6-4 and TRBJ2-1; D gene uncertain. Germline V gene lookup returns CDR1 MRHNA and CDR2 SNTAGT. The CDR3 spans 16 residues. The V gene lost 0 bases and the J gene lost 0 bases, with 9 bases spanning the gap. CDR3 DNA sequence: TGTGCCAGCAGTGACTCGATCCGCCTCTCCTACAATGAGCAGTTCTTC. This translates into CASSDSIRLSYNEQFF.

The chain has TRBV6-5 and TRBJ2-1; D possibly corresponds to TRBD1 (6 bases). This CDR3 comprises 13 residues. Trimming removed 2 bases from V and 12 bases from J, with 14 bases in between. Per the germline V gene, CDR1 is MNHEY and CDR2 is SVGAGI. Written as DNA, the CDR3 is TGTGCCAGCAGTTACAGGATACAAGGGGGGCAGTTCTTC. Its translation: CASSYRIQGGQFF.

This chain links TRBV6-1 with TRBJ1-4; 7 nucleotides align to TRBD1. The CDR3 totals 14 residues. CDR1 and CDR2 from the germline V gene are MNHNS and SASEGT. The junction had 5 bases not matched to a gene; V was cut back by 5 bases and J by 5 bases. DNA of the CDR3: TGTGCCAGCAGTCGCCGGGACAGAAATGAAAAACTGTTTTTT. It is translated as CASSRRDRNEKLFF.

This clone was counted between two and nine times. V gene TRBV9 combines with J gene TRBJ2-3; D unresolved. With 2 bases removed from V and 6 bases from J, the gap between germline ends came to 10 bases. The length of the CDR3 is 13 residues. The V gene's germline CDR1 is SGDLS and CDR2 YYNGEE. CDR3 bases: TGTGCCAGCAGCGTCGGCTATAGGGATACGCAGTATTTT. Translating gives CASSVGYRDTQYF.

This clone was counted only a few times. V usage is TRBV14 and J usage is TRBJ2-5; D is undetermined. Germline-derived CDR1 and CDR2 are SGHDN and FVKESK. This CDR3 spans 13 amino acids. Trimming stripped 2 bases from V and 5 bases from J, with 9 bases between. As DNA, the CDR3 is TGTGCCAGCAGCCAATTGGCGCGGGAGACCCAGTACTTC. Its translation: CASSQLARETQYF.

A few counts support this clone. V is TRBV2 and J is TRBJ2-4; D might be TRBD1 (5 bases). The germline gives CDR1 SNHLY, CDR2 FYNNEI. V was shortened by 6 bases and J by 6 bases, with 18 bases between the two germline ends. CDR3 size: 15 residues. CDR3: CASSRQPPTVNIQYF. In DNA, the CDR3 is TGTGCCAGCAGCCGACAGCCGCCGACTGTAAACATTCAGTACTTC.

The chain couples TRBV9 to TRBJ2-3; D is unresolved. In germline, CDR1 is SGDLS, CDR2 YYNGEE. Trimming cost V 0 bases and J 0 bases, with 11 bases left between them. This CDR3 has 16 amino acids. CDR3 in amino acids: CASSVGLATSTDTQYF. The CDR3 DNA follows: TGTGCCAGCAGCGTAGGGCTGGCGACTAGCACAGATACGCAGTATTTT.

This chain uses TRBV14 with TRBJ2-1; possibly TRBD2 for D (5 bases). V lost 1 base, J lost 0 bases, and 10 bases lay in between. The germline CDR1 and CDR2 sequences are SGHDN and FVKESK. The CDR3 spans 16 residues. In DNA form, the CDR3 reads TGTGCCAGCAGCCAAGCCGAGGGTAGCTCCTACAATGAGCAGTTCTTC. Protein: CASSQAEGSSYNEQFF.

V usage is TRBV5-1 and J usage is TRBJ2-2; 9 bases are shared with TRBD1. The J segment lost 4 bases and the V segment lost 2 bases, leaving 6 bases of the junction unmatched. Germline V lookup: CDR1 SGHRS, CDR2 YFSETQ. The CDR3 totals 16 residues. The DNA for the CDR3 is TGCGCCAGCAGCTTTGCGGGACAGGGACCCACCGGGGAGCTGTTTTTT. It yields the protein CASSFAGQGPTGELFF.

This sequence joins TRBV5-4 and TRBJ2-7, with 10 bases identical to TRBD1. V lost 0 bases and J lost 0; bases outside the gene matches: 3. The CDR3 has 16 residues. Germline CDR1 and CDR2: SGHNT and YYREEE (reference sequence). CDR3 nucleotide sequence: TGTGCCAGCAGCTTGGATGGGACAGGGGCCTCCTACGAGCAGTACGTC. Amino acid sequence: CASSLDGTGASYEQYV.

Concerning this clone itself: Other nucleotide sequences from this sample produce the same CDR3. The chain links TRBV18 to TRBJ2-1, with D unresolved. Trimming cost V 3 bases and J 2 bases, with 5 bases left between them. The CDR3 totals 13 residues. The germline CDR1 and CDR2 sequences are KGHSH and LQKENI. The CDR3 is CASSPSTYNEQFF. Written as DNA, the CDR3 is TGTGCCAGCTCACCGAGCACCTACAATGAGCAGTTCTTC.

The rearrangement links TRBV6-5 to TRBJ1-6; D unclear. Germline CDR1 MNHEY, CDR2 SVGAGI. The V end was cut by 6 bases, the J end by 9 bases, with 12 bases between. CDR3 length: 13 residues. The chain's CDR3 is CASRPTGSSPLHF. The CDR3 bases are TGTGCCAGCAGACCGACCGGGAGTTCACCCCTCCACTTT.

The table lists this clone with a few counts. The chain employs TRBV6-5 and TRBJ1-5, with unresolved D. Per the germline V gene, CDR1 is MNHEY and CDR2 is SVGAGI. The V gene lost 2 bases and the J gene lost 0 bases, with 8 bases spanning the gap. The CDR3 is made up of 15 amino acids. The CDR3 nucleotides read TGTGCCAGCAGTTACCTTTCAGATAGCAATCAGCCCCAGCATTTT. Protein sequence: CASSYLSDSNQPQHF.

Only a few counts were recorded for this clone. V gene TRBV12-5 combines with J gene TRBJ2-5; 12 bases agree with TRBD2. Germline assignment: CDR1 LGHNT and CDR2 FRNRAP. This CDR3 contains 18 residues. The V and J ends lost 2 bases and 5 bases, in that order; junction bases with no gene match: 12. The CDR3 is CASGLSGLYGTSGETQYF. The DNA for the CDR3 is TGTGCTAGTGGTTTGTCGGGGCTCTACGGGACTAGCGGGGAGACCCAGTACTTC.

This clone was detected a few times. The chain couples TRBV29-1 to TRBJ2-1, with D possibly matching TRBD2 (5 bases). The germline V gene encodes CDR1 SQVTM and CDR2 ANQGSEA. V dropped 3 bases and J dropped 6 bases, with 18 bases sitting between them. This CDR3 contains 15 residues. The CDR3 coding sequence is TGCAGCGTTGACGGGAACGCGTTTAAGGGCAATGAGCAGTTCTTC. Translation: CSVDGNAFKGNEQFF.

The V gene is TRBV4-3, the J gene TRBJ2-7; D perhaps matches TRBD2 (5 bases). Germline V gene sequence: CDR1 LGHNA, CDR2 YSLEER. Deletions cut 0 bases from V and 0 bases from J, with 6 bases between. This CDR3 has 14 amino acids. CDR3 protein: CASSQEAASYEQYF. CDR3 bases: TGCGCCAGCAGCCAAGAAGCGGCCTCCTACGAGCAGTACTTC.

This clone was seen a few times. The chain combines TRBV30 with TRBJ2-3, with D uncertain. Trimming removed 0 bases from V and 7 bases from J, with 11 bases in between. This CDR3 comprises 13 residues. Germline V lookup: CDR1 GTSNPN, CDR2 SVGIG (reference sequence). The CDR3 bases are TGTGCCTGGAGTGTACCCCCGGCTCATACGCAGTATTTT. Its translation is CAWSVPPAHTQYF. The complete variable domain, with remaining parts taken from reference TRBV30 and TRBJ2-3, reads SQTIHQWPATLVQPVGSPLSLECTVEGTSNPNLYWYRQAAGRGLQLLFYSVGIGQISSEVPQNLSASRPQDRQFILSSKKLLLSDSGFYLCAWSVPPAHTQYFGPGTRLTVL.

The V and J genes are TRBV14 and TRBJ2-5; unclear D gene. There are 15 residues in the CDR3. In germline, CDR1 is SGHDN, CDR2 FVKESK. Trimming cost V 5 bases and J 5 bases, with 18 bases left between them. CDR3 coding DNA: TGTGCCAGCAGCTTGGTCGGTCGGCCAACTGAGACCCAGTACTTC. The encoded protein is CASSLVGRPTETQYF.

The genes are TRBV6-1 and TRBJ1-1; D not resolved. Germline CDR1 and CDR2: MNHNS and SASEGT. This CDR3 comprises 14 residues. Deletions cut 2 bases from V and 4 bases from J, with 11 bases between. This CDR3 reads CASSEFVGGTEAFF. The CDR3 DNA sequence: TGTGCCAGCAGTGAATTCGTCGGAGGCACTGAAGCTTTCTTT.

Points on this clone: Additional DNA sequences in this sample encode the identical CDR3. The chain joins TRBV7-2 to TRBJ2-5; the D is unclear. Per germline, CDR1 SGHTA and CDR2 FQGNSA. Trimming pared 0 bases from V and 4 bases from J, leaving 9 bases between. The CDR3 totals 14 residues. The CDR3 nucleotides are TGTGCCAGCAGCTTAGCTGGCAGAAGAGAGACCCAGTACTTC. Translation: CASSLAGRRETQYF.

The genes are TRBV9 and TRBJ2-2, with unresolved D. This CDR3 has 16 residues. Looked up from germline, CDR1 is SGDLS and CDR2 is YYNGEE. V lost 0 bases, J lost 4 bases, and 13 bases lay in between. The CDR3 DNA is TGTGCCAGCAGCGTAGGACACCTAACGGGCACCGGGGAGCTGTTTTTT. Translation: CASSVGHLTGTGELFF.